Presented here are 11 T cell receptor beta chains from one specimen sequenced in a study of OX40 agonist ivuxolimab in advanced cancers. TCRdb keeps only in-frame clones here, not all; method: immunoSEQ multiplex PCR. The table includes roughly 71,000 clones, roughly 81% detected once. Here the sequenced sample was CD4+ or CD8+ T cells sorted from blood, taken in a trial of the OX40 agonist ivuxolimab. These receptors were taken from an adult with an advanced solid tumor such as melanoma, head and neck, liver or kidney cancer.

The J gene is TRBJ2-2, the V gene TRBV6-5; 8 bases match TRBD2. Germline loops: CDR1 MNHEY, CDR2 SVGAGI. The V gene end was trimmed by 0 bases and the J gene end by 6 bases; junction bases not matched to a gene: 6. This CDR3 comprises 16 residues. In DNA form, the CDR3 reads TGTGCCAGCAGTTACTCGGGCCGGGGGGGCCCCGGGGAGCTGTTTTTT. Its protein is CASSYSGRGGPGELFF.

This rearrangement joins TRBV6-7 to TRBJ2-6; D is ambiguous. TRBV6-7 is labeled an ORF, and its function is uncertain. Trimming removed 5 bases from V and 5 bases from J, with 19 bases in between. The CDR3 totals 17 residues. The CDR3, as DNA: TGTGCCAGCAGTGGATTAGTGTTACAAAGTCGGGCCAACGTCCTGACTTTC. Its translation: CASSGLVLQSRANVLTF.

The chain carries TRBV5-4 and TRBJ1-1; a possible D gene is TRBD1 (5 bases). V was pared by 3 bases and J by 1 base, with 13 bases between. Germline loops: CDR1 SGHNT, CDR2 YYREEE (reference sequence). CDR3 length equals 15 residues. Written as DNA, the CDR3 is TGTGCCAGCAGCTCCGGCCTCGGGGGGAACACTGAAGCTTTCTTT. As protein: CASSSGLGGNTEAFF. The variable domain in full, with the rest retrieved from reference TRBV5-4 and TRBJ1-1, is ETGVTQSPTHLIKTRGQQVTLRCSSQSGHNTVSWYQQALGQGPQFIFQYYREEENGRGNFPPRFSGLQFPNYSSELNVNALELDDSALYLCASSSGLGGNTEAFFGQGTRLTVV.

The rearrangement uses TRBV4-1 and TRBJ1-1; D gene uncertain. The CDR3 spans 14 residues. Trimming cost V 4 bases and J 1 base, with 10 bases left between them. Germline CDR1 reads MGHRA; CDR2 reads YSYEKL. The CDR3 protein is CASSLPGRNTEAFF. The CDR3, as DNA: TGCGCCAGCAGCCTCCCGGGGAGGAACACTGAAGCTTTCTTT.

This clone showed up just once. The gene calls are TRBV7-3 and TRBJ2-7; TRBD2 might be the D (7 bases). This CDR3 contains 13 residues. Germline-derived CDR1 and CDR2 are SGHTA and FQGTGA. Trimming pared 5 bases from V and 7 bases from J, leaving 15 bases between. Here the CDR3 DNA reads TGTGCCAGCAGCGAAAGGGGGGGCCTGGAGCAGTACTTC. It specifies CASSERGGLEQYF.

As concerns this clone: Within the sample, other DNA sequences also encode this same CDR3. DNA of the CDR3: TGTGCCAGCAGCTTTGGGGGTTCTTACGAGCAGTACTTC. It encodes CASSFGGSYEQYF. This sequence joins TRBV11-2 and TRBJ2-7, with D tentatively TRBD1 or TRBD2 (5 bases each). The V gene's germline CDR1 is SGHAT and CDR2 FQNNGV. Trimming left V 3 bases short and J 4 bases short, with 10 bases between. This CDR3 is built from 13 residues.

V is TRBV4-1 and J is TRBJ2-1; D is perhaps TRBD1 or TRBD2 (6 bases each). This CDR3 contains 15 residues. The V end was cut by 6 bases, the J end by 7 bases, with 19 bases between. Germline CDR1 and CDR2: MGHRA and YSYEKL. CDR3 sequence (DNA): TGCGCCAGCAGTCGGGGGAACAGGGATGTTAATGAGCAGTTCTTC. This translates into CASSRGNRDVNEQFF.

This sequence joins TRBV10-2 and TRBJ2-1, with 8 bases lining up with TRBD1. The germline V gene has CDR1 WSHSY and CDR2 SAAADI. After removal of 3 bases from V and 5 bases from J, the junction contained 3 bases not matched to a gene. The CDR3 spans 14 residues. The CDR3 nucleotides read TGCGCCAGCAGTGATGGGGACAGGAACAATGAGCAGTTCTTC. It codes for CASSDGDRNNEQFF.

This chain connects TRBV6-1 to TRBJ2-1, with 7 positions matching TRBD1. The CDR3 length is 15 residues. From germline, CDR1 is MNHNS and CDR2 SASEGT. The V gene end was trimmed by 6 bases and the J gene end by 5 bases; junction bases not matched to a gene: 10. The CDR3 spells CASRKTGTDNNEQFF. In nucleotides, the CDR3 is TGTGCCAGCAGAAAAACCGGGACAGACAACAATGAGCAGTTCTTC.

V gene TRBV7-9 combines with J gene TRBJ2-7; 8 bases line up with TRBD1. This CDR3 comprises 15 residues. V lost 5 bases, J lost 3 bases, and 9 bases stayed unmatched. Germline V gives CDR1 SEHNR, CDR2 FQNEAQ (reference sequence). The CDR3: CASSPGTGLRYEQYF. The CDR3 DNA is TGTGCCAGCAGCCCCGGGACAGGTCTCCGCTACGAGCAGTACTTC.

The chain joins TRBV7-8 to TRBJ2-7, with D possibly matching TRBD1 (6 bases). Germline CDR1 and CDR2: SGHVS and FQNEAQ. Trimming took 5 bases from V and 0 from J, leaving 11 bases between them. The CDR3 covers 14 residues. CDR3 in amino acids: CASSRQDLSYEQYF. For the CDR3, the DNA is TGTGCCAGCAGCCGACAGGACCTCTCCTACGAGCAGTACTTC.